The next 9 T cell receptor beta chains were all read from a single sample in a study of T cells in Graves' hyperthyroidism and ophthalmopathy. Amplification of TCR beta CDR3 regions used RNA as the template. Carried out on the TCR CDR3, a first-round RT-PCR used the HTBI primer set. TCRdb called the multiplex PCR reads again in MiXCR, with one record for every CDR3 protein. Of around 450,000 distinct CDR3 sequences listed, more than 15% were seen once; the top ten hold roughly 14%. Sequencing was done on a sample of blood. The receptors were sampled from a woman between 18 and 30 years old with Graves' hyperthyroidism.

The chain employs TRBV12-3 or TRBV12-4 and TRBJ1-1; a weak D match, TRBD1 (5 bases). The CDR3 is made up of 12 amino acids. Trimming pared 9 bases from V and 4 bases from J, leaving 12 bases between. The CDR3 nucleotides read TGTGCCAGGTCAAAGGGGACCACTGAAGCTTTCTTT. It is translated as CARSKGTTEAFF.

The genes are TRBV4-3 and TRBJ2-7; D might be TRBD1 or TRBD2, each matching 6 bases. The CDR3 loop spans 15 amino acids. Germline V gene lookup returns CDR1 LGHNA and CDR2 YSLEER. V was trimmed by 0 bases and J by 3 bases, leaving 12 bases between them. CDR3 bases: TGCGCCAGCAGCCAAGATAGGGGGGCAGTCTACGAGCAGTACTTC. This translates into CASSQDRGAVYEQYF.

This clonotype was seen a few times. J is TRBJ1-6 and V is TRBV2, with 9 bases aligning to TRBD1. Germline V gene sequence: CDR1 SNHLY, CDR2 FYNNEI. V dropped 2 bases and J dropped 10; count of bases not matched to a gene: 6. This CDR3 spans 15 amino acids. DNA of the CDR3: TGTGCCAGCAGTGAAATGGGGACAGGGCACTCACCCCTCCACTTT. Translating it yields CASSEMGTGHSPLHF.

The chain is built from TRBV15 and TRBJ1-1, with 7 bases fitting TRBD1. The junction had 4 bases not matched to a gene; V was cut back by 2 bases and J by 4 bases. The CDR3 totals 14 residues. Germline values: CDR1 LNHNV, CDR2 YYDKDF (reference sequence). CDR3 residues: CATSRTGEATEAFF. Written as DNA, the CDR3 is TGTGCCACCAGCAGAACAGGGGAAGCCACTGAAGCTTTCTTT.

The V call is TRBV20-1, the J call TRBJ1-3; perhaps TRBD1 as D (5 bases). Germline loops: CDR1 DFQATT, CDR2 SNEGSKA (reference sequence). The CDR3 extends over 14 amino acids. The V gene lost 6 bases and the J gene lost 0 bases, with 12 bases spanning the gap. The CDR3 protein is CSAQAGISGNTIYF. CDR3 nucleotides: TGCAGTGCCCAAGCAGGGATCTCTGGAAACACCATATATTTT.

This clonotype was seen once. The chain carries TRBV5-4 and TRBJ2-7, with D tentatively TRBD1 (5 bases). Germline V gene sequence: CDR1 SGHNT, CDR2 YYREEE (reference sequence). V was trimmed by 2 bases and J by 0 bases, leaving 12 bases between them. The length of the CDR3 is 15 residues. Written as DNA, the CDR3 is TGTGCCAGCAGCTTTGGGGCTGAAGTCTCCTACGAGCAGTACTTC. Protein: CASSFGAEVSYEQYF.

This clonotype has at least ten counts. V usage is TRBV2 and J usage is TRBJ1-2; D call uncertain. This CDR3 is 15 amino acids long. With 4 bases removed from V and 6 bases from J, the gap between germline ends came to 18 bases. Germline V gives CDR1 SNHLY, CDR2 FYNNEI. CDR3 amino acids: CASSVTTNGGNGYTF. CDR3 in DNA: TGTGCCAGCAGTGTCACCACAAATGGAGGGAATGGCTACACCTTC.

In this sample, this clonotype turned up many times. The rearrangement uses TRBV11-3 and TRBJ1-1; D is perhaps TRBD1 (6 bases). The germline V gene encodes CDR1 SGHNT and CDR2 YENEEA. CDR3 length: 14 residues. Trimming shortened V by 2 bases and J by 3 bases, and 10 bases separated the two germline ends. The CDR3 loop is CASSLQGRDTEAFF. CDR3 bases: TGTGCCAGCAGCTTACAGGGGAGAGACACTGAAGCTTTCTTT.

This clonotype was observed many times. The chain joins TRBV7-9 to TRBJ1-5; 7 nucleotides match TRBD1. Germline CDR1 reads SEHNR; CDR2 reads FQNEAQ (reference sequence). This CDR3 is built from 18 residues. V lost 6 bases, J lost 0 bases, and 14 bases stayed unmatched. The CDR3 loop reads CASRRSQGRLNSNQPQHF. In DNA, the CDR3 is TGTGCCAGCAGGAGATCACAGGGGCGATTGAATAGCAATCAGCCCCAGCATTTT.